This TCR beta chain was obtained from a study of blood T cell repertoires in COVID-19 (dated by TCRdb to the early 2020s). Describing the broader study: The collaborator samples originated in the United States, Italy and Spain and spanned the acute and convalescent phases of COVID-19. Where available, HLA class I and class II types were taken from metadata supplied by the sample provider and were not determined by assay-based typing. The samples were drawn from the first 160 participants of the ongoing ImmuneRACE study and from 1,200 or so subjects provided by 6 global collaborators. The prospective study material was composed of cDNA or gDNA derived from T cells, B-cell-depleted T cells, or PBMCs. Deeply sampled blood TCRbeta repertoires from subjects exposed to, actively infected with, or recovered from COVID-19 were included in the dataset. A de-identified subject ID, COVID-19 status, age in years and sex were almost always included in the sample metadata. The repertoires were made available in a free public database intended to serve as a resource for research on the immune response to SARS-CoV-2.

TCRbeta CDR3 regions were amplified from genomic DNA by means of the immunoSEQ Assay, a bias-controlled multiplex PCR. As for the authors' bioinformatics: Nucleated cell counts per sample were estimated from amplification of reference gene primers within the assay. Sequence reads were collapsed and filtered to measure the absolute abundance of every unique TCRbeta CDR3 rearrangement. For each sample, productive Simpson clonality was calculated as the square root of Simpson's diversity index over productive rearrangements. TCRdb stores this immuneACCESS table with in-frame sequences only. Part of the clones is absent; in the studies checked, under half of the shortfall reflects unresolved V genes, and no reason is known for the rest. V and J calls and clone size come straight from that table; D and trimming were deduced from the DNA. The sample records some 200,000 clones, 70% to 90% of which are singletons. Over 9.5% of the sample rests with the top ten.

What the work shows at the level of the full study, not this receptor alone: The amount of clinical and demographic metadata varied by source and participant and was provided uncurated.

V was cut back by 6 bases and J by 10 bases, leaving a gap of 19 bases between them. The germline V gene provides CDR1 MDHEN and CDR2 SYDVKM. The CDR3 goes from the cysteine to the phenylalanine over 13 residues. The sequence is cut down to CDR3 DNA, 39 bases in frame from base 1. This clone came up once. No antigen is known for it. No per-base quality is available; no much larger clone lies one base away. The collaborating institutions used their own protocols to collect whole blood in K2EDTA tubes. For TCRbeta analysis, collaborator samples were shipped as frozen whole blood, as isolated PBMCs, or as DNA extracted from either sample type.

The chain is made from TRBV28 and TRBJ2-7; a weak D assignment points to TRBD2 (5 bases agree). The sequence was collected from a woman of 80 years or more with acute or convalescent COVID-19. The source material was peripheral blood. The encoded CDR3 is CASRKGPTEGQYF. DNA sequence: TGTGCCAGCAGGAAAGGGCCCACCGAGGGACAGTACTTC.